This TCR beta chain was captured in a study of long-term antiretroviral therapy in people with HIV. Trimming took 2 bases from V and 7 from J, leaving 3 bases between them. Per the germline V gene, CDR1 is SEHNR and CDR2 is FQNEAQ (reference sequence). The CDR3 length is 12 residues. Comment on this clone: Its target is not known.

Sequencing used immunoSEQ v3.0 at survey level. Sequencing targeted roughly 35,000-50,000 T-cell genomes per sample. Profiled with immunoSEQ multiplex PCR; TCRdb holds only in-frame clones, not every one. The data contain 20,000 to 25,000 clones, approximately 80% of them singletons. Findings and limits, study-wide: Absence of data on ART adherence, viral resistance or therapy changes was noted.

The clonotype was recovered from a man between 40 and 49 years old with HIV. The rearrangement uses TRBV7-9 and TRBJ1-6; D gene uncertain. The sequencing used unsorted PBMCs, collected 1.6 years after starting antiretroviral therapy. CDR3 nucleotide sequence: TGTGCCAGCAGCTTAAACAATTCACCCCTCCACTTT. This translates into CASSLNNSPLHF. The variable domain in full, completed from reference TRBV7-9 and TRBJ1-6, reads DTGVSQNPRHKITKRGQNVTFRCDPISEHNRLYWYRQTLGQGPEFLTYFQNEAQLEKSRLLSDRFSAERPKGSFSTLEIQRTEQGDSAMYLCASSLNNSPLHFGNGTRLTVT.